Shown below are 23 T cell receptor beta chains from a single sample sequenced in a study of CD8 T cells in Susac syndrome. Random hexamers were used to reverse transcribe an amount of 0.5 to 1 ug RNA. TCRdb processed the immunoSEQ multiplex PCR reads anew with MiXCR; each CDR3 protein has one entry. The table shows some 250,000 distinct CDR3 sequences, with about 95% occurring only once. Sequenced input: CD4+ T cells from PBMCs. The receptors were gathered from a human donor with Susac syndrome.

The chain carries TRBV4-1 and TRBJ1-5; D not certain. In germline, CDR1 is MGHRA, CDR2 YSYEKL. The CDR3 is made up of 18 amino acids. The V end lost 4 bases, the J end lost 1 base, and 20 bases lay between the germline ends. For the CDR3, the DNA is TGCGCCAGCAGCCGTAGCGTCGTGGAAAGTTCGAGCAATCAGCCCCAGCATTTT. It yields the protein CASSRSVVESSSNQPQHF.

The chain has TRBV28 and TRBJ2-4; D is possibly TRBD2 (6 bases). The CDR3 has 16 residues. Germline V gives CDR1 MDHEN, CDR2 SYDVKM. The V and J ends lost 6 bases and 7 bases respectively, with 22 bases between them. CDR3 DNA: TGTGCCAGCAGCCCATCGGGGAGCGGTGGGAGGAACATTCAGTACTTC. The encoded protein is CASSPSGSGGRNIQYF.

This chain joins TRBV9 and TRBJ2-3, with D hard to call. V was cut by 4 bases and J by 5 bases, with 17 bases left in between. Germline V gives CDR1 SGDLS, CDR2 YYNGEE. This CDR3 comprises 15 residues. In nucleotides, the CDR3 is TGTGCCAGCAGCTCATCTACCAATGGGGTAGATACGCAGTATTTT. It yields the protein CASSSSTNGVDTQYF.

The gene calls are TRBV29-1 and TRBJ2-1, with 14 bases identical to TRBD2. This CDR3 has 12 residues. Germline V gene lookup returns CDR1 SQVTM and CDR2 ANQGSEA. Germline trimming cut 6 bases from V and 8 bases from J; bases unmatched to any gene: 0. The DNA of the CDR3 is TGCAGCGTGGGACTAGCGGGAGATGAGCAGTTCTTC. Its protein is CSVGLAGDEQFF.

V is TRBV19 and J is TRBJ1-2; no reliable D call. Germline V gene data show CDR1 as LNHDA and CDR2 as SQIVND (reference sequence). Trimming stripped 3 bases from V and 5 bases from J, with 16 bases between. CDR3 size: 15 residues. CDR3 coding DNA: TGTGCCAGTAGTATCCCGTCGGGTGTCGAGTATGGCTACACCTTC. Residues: CASSIPSGVEYGYTF.

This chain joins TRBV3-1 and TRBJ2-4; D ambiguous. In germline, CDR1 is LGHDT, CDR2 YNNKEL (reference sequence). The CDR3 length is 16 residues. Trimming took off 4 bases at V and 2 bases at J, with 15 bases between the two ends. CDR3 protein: CASSPFGSRTKNIQYF. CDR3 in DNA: TGTGCCAGCAGCCCTTTCGGGTCACGGACCAAAAACATTCAGTACTTC.

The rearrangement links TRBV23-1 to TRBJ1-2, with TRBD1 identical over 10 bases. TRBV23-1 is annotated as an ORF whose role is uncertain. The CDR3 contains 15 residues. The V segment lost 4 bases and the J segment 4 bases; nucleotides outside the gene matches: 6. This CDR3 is CASSRGTGVFYGYTF. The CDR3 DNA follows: TGCGCCAGCAGTCGGGGGACAGGGGTCTTCTATGGCTACACCTTC.

The CDR3 nucleotides read TGTGCCAGTAATGGCGAAACGGACTACGAGCAGTACTTC. Amino acids: CASNGETDYEQYF. The chain is built from TRBV19 and TRBJ2-7; no reliable D call. Germline-derived CDR1 and CDR2 are LNHDA and SQIVND (reference sequence). V shed 7 bases and J shed 3 bases, with 13 bases lying between them. CDR3 size: 13 residues.

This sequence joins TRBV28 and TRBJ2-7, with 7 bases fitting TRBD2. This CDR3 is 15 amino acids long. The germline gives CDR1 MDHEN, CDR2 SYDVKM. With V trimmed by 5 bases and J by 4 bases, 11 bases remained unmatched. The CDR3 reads CASSPQRGKRYEQYF. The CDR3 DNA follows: TGTGCCAGCAGTCCCCAGCGGGGCAAACGGTACGAGCAGTACTTC.

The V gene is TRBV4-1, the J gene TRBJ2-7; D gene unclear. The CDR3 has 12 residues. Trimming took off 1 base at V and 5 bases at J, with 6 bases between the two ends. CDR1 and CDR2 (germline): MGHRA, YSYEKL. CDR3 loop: CASSQVPHEQYF. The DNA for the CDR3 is TGCGCCAGCAGCCAAGTCCCCCACGAGCAGTACTTC.

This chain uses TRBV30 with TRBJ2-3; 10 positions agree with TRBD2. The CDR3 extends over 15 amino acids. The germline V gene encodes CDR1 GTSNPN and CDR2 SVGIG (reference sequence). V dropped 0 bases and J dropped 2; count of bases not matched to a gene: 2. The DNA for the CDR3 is TGTGCCTGGAGTGTACTAGCGGGAATCACAGATACGCAGTATTTT. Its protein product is CAWSVLAGITDTQYF.

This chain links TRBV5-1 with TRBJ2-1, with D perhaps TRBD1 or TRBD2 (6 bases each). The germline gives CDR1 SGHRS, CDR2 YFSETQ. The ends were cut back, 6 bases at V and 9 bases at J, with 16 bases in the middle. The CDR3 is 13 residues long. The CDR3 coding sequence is TGCGCCAGCACCATAAAACAGGGAGGTGAGCAGTTCTTC. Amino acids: CASTIKQGGEQFF. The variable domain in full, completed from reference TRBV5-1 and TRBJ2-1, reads KAGVTQTPRYLIKTRGQQVTLSCSPISGHRSVSWYQQTPGQGLQFLFEYFSETQRNKGNFPGRFSGRQFSNSRSEMNVSTLELGDSALYLCASTIKQGGEQFFGPGTRLTVL.

The CDR3 DNA sequence: TGTGCCAGCAGCCAAGGCGGGGTCCCCTGGGAGCAGTACTTC. Residues: CASSQGGVPWEQYF. The chain couples TRBV3-1 to TRBJ2-7; the D gene is possibly TRBD2 (6 bases). In germline, CDR1 is LGHDT, CDR2 YNNKEL (reference sequence). The CDR3 sequence is 14 residues long. V was clipped by 1 base and J by 7 bases, with 14 bases between them.

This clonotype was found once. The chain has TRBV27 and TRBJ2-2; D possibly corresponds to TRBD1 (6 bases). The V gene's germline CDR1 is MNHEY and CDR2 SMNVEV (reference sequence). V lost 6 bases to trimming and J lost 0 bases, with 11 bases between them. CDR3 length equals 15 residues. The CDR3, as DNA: TGTGCCAGCAGACCCGGACAGACGAACACCGGGGAGCTGTTTTTT. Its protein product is CASRPGQTNTGELFF.

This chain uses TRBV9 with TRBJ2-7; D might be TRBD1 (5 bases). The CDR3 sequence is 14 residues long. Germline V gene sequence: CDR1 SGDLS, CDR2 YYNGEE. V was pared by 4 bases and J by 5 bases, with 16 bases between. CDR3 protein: CASSPMIWGHEQYF. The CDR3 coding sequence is TGTGCCAGCAGCCCGATGATTTGGGGCCACGAGCAGTACTTC. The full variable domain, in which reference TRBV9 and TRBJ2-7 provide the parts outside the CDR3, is DSGVTQTPKHLITATGQRVTLRCSPRSGDLSVYWYQQSLDQGLQFLIQYYNGEERAKGNILERFSAQQFPDLHSELNLSSLELGDSALYFCASSPMIWGHEQYFGPGTRLTVT.

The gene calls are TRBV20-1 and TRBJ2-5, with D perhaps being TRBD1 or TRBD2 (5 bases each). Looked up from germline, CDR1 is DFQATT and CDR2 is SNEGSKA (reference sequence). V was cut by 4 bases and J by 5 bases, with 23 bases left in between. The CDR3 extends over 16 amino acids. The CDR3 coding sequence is TGCAGTGCTACACCAATCCGGGACGTTAACCGGGAGACCCAGTACTTC. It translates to CSATPIRDVNRETQYF.

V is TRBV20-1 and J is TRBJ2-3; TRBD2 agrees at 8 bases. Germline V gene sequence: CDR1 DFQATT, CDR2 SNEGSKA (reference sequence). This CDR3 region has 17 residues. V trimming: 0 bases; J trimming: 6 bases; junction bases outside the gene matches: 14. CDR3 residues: CSARERAGAGVGDTQYF. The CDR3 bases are TGCAGTGCTAGAGAACGGGCGGGAGCGGGAGTCGGGGATACGCAGTATTTT.

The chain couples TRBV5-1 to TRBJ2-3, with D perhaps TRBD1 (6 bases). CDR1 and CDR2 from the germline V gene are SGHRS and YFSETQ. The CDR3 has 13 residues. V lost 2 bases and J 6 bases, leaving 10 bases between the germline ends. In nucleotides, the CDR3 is TGCGCCAGCAGCTTCAATGGACAGGATACGCAGTATTTT. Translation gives CASSFNGQDTQYF.

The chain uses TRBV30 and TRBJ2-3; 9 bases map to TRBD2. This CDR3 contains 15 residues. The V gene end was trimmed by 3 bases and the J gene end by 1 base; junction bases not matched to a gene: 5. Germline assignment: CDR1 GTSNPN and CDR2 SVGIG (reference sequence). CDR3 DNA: TGTGCCTGGAGAGAGAGACTAGCGGGCACAGATACGCAGTATTTT. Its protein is CAWRERLAGTDTQYF.

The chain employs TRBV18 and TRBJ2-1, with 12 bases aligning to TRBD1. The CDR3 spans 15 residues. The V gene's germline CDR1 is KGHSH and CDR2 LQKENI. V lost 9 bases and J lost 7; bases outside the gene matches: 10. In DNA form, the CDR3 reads TGTGCCAGTATGCACCGGGACAGGGGGCCGAATGAGCAGTTCTTC. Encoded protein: CASMHRDRGPNEQFF.

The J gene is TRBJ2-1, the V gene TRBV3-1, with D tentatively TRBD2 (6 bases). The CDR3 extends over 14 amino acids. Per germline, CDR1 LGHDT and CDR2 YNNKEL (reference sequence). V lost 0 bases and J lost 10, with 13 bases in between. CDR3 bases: TGTGCCAGCAGCCAAGACTTAGCGGATCGGGAGCAGTTCTTC. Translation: CASSQDLADREQFF.

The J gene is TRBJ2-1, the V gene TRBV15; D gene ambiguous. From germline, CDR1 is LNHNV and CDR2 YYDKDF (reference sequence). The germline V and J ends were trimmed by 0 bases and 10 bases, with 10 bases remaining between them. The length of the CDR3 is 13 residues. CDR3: CATSRDPAGEQFF. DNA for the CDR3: TGTGCCACCAGCAGAGATCCGGCAGGCGAGCAGTTCTTC. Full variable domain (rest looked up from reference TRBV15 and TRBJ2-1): DAMVIQNPRYQVTQFGKPVTLSCSQTLNHNVMYWYQQKSSQAPKLLFHYYDKDFNNEADTPDNFQSRRPNTSFCFLDIRSPGLGDTAMYLCATSRDPAGEQFFGPGTRLTVL.

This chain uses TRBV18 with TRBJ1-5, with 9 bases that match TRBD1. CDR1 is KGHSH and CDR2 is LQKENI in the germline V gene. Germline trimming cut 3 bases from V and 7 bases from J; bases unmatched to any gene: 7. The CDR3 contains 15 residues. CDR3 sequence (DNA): TGTGCCAGCTCACCGTTACAGGGGGCCGGGCAGCCCCAGCATTTT. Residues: CASSPLQGAGQPQHF.